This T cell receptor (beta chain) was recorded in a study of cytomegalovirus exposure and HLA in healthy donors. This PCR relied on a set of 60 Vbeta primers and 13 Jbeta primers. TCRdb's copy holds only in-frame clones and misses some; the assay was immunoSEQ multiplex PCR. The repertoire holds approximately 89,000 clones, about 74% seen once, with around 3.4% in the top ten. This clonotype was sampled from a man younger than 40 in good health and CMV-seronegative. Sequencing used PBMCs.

The DNA of the CDR3 is TGTGCCAGCAGCCCACAACCCGGGACTAGCCACTACATTCAGTACTTC. This codes for CASSPQPGTSHYIQYF. The chain is built from TRBV4-2 and TRBJ2-4, with 9 positions matching TRBD2. With V trimmed by 4 bases and J by 8 bases, 12 bases remained unmatched. CDR1 and CDR2 (germline): LGHNA, YNFKEQ. This CDR3 has 16 amino acids.